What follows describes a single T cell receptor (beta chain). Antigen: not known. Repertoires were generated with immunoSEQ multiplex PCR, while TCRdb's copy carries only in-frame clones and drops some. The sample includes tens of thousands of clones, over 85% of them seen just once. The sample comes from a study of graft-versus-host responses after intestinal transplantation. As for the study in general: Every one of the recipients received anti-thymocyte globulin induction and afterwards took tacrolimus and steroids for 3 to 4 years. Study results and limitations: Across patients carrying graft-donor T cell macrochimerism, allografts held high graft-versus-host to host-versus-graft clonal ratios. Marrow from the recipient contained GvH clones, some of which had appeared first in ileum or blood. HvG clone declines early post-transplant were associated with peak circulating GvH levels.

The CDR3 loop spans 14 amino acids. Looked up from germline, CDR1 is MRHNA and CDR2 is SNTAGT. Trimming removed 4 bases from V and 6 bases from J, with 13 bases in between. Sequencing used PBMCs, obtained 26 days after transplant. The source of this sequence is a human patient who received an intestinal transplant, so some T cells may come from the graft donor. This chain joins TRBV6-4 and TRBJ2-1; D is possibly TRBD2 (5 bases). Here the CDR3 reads CASSVTSGVNEQFF. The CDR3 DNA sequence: TGTGCCAGCAGTGTTACCAGCGGCGTCAATGAGCAGTTCTTC.